This T cell receptor (beta chain) was documented in a study of glioma-infiltrating T cells. Overall study findings and caveats: Tissue and blood shared very few CDR3 sequences. Gliomas, especially low-grade, showed above-expected tissue-blood divergence; non-neoplastic patients showed below.

Amplification of TCR alpha and beta CDR3 regions from RNA used iRepertoire nested multiplex PCR. One-step reverse transcription and amplification started from approximately 100-400 ng of tissue mRNA or PBMC total RNA. One entry per CDR3 protein, called by TCRdb with MiXCR from the multiplex PCR reads. The sample contains more than 85,000 distinct CDR3 sequences, 25% of which appear only once. Concerning this clonotype: The antigen remains unidentified.

Between the trimmed V and J ends, which lost 1 base and 7 bases, there was a span of 16 bases. The CDR3 extends over 15 amino acids. Germline values: CDR1 LNHDA, CDR2 SQIVND (reference sequence). This chain joins TRBV19 and TRBJ1-2; tentatively, D is TRBD1 (5 bases). The sample comprised glioma tissue, nonneoplastic brain tissue, or PBMCs (not recorded which). The source of this sequence is a human donor with low-grade glioma or glioblastoma, undergoing nonglioma brain surgery, or in good health (not recorded which). CDR3 bases: TGTGCCAGTAGTATAGCGGCAGGGAGGATTTCTGGCTACACCTTC. Protein: CASSIAAGRISGYTF.